This TCR beta chain was identified during a study of blood T cell repertoires in COVID-19. Study background: From T cells, B-cell-depleted T cells, or PBMCs came the material, which was cDNA or gDNA.

Authors' data handling: Amplification with reference gene primers provided the estimates of nucleated cell counts. TCRdb keeps only in-frame clones here, not all; method: immunoSEQ multiplex PCR. The D gene and trimming were derived from the DNA, and the V and J assignments and clone size from that table. The repertoire holds more than 200,000 clones, with roughly nine tenths as singletons. Losses at the gene ends were 1 base for V and 9 bases for J; bases not matched to a gene: 6. From germline, CDR1 is LNHNV and CDR2 YYDKDF (reference sequence). This CDR3 spans 15 amino acids. The specimen sequenced was peripheral blood. This sequence joins TRBV15 and TRBJ2-1, with TRBD2 matching over 10 bases. This receptor was obtained from a man between 65 and 85 years old with acute or convalescent COVID-19. CDR3 DNA: TGTGCCACCAGCAGAGGTGCTAGCGGGAGTGTTGAGCAGTTCTTC. Translated, it gives CATSRGASGSVEQFF.